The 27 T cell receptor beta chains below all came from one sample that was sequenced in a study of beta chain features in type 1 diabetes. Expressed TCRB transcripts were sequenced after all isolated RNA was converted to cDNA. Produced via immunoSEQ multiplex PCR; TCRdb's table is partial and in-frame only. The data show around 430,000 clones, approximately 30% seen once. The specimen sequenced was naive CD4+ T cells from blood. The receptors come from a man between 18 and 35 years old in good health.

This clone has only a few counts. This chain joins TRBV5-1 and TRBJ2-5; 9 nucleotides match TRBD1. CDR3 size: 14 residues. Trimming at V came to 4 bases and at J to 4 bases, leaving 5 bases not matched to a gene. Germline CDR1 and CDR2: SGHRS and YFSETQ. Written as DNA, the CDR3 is TGCGCCAGCAGCCCAGGGACAGGGACAGAGACCCAGTACTTC. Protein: CASSPGTGTETQYF.

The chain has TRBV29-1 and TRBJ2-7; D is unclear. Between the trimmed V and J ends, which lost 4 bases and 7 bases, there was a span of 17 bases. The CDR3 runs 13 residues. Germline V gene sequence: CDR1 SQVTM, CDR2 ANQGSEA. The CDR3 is CSVGFTQSGEQYF. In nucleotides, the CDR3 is TGCAGCGTTGGATTCACCCAAAGTGGTGAGCAGTACTTC.

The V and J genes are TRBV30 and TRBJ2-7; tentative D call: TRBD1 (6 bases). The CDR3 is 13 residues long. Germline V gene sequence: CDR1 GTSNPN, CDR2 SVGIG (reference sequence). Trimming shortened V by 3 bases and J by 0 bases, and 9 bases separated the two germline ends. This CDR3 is CAWRQGGSYEQYF. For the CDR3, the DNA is TGTGCCTGGAGACAGGGCGGCTCCTACGAGCAGTACTTC.

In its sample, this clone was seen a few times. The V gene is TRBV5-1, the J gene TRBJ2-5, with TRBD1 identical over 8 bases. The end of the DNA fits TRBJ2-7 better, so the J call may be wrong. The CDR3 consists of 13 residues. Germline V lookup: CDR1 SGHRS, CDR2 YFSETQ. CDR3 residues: CASTVDRVYEQYF. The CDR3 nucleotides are TGCGCCAGCACCGTGGACAGGGTCTACGAGCAGTACTTC.

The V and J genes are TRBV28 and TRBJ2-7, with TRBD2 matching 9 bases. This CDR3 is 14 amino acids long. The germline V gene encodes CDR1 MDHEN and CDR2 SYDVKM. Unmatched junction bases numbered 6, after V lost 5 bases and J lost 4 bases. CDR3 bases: TGTGCCAGCAGTGTAGCGGGAGAAGTATACGAGCAGTACTTC. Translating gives CASSVAGEVYEQYF.

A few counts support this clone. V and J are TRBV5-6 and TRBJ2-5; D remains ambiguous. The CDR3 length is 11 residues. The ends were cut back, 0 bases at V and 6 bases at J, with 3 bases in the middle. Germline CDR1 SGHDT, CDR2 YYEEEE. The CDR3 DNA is TGTGCCAGCAGCTTGGAAAAGACCCAGTACTTC. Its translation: CASSLEKTQYF.

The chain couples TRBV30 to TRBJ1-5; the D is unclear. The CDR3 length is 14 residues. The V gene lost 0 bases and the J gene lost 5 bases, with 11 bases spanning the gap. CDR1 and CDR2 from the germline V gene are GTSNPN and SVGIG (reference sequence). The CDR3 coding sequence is TGTGCCTGGAGTGTGGTACAGCGGGATCAGCCCCAGCATTTT. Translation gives CAWSVVQRDQPQHF.

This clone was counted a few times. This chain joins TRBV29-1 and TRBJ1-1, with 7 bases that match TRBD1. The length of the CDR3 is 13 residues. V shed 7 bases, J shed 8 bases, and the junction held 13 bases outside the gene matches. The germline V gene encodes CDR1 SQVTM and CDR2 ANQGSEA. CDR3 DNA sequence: TGCAGCGCAATAGACAGGGCTCTGGTAGAAGCTTTCTTT. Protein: CSAIDRALVEAFF.

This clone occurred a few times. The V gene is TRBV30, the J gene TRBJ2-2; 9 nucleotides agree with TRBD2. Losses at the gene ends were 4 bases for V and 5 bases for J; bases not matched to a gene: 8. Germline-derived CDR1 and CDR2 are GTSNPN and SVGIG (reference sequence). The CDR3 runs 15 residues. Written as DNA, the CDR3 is TGTGCCTGGAAATTAGCGGGAGTAGGGACCGGGGAGCTGTTTTTT. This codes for CAWKLAGVGTGELFF.

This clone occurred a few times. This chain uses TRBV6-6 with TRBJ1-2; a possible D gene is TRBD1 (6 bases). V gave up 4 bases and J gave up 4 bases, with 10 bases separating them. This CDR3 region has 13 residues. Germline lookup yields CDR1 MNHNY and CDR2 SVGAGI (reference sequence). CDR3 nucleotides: TGTGCCAGCAGTTTACAGGGAGCCTATGGCTACACCTTC. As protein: CASSLQGAYGYTF.

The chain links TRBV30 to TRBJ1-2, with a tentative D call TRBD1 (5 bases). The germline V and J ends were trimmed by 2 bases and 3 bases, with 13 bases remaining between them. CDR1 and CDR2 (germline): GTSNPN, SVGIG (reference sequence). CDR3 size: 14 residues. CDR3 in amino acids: CAWSPPGPDYGYTF. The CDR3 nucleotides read TGTGCCTGGAGTCCACCGGGACCTGACTATGGCTACACCTTC. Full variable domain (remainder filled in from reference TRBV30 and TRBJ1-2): SQTIHQWPATLVQPVGSPLSLECTVEGTSNPNLYWYRQAAGRGLQLLFYSVGIGQISSEVPQNLSASRPQDRQFILSSKKLLLSDSGFYLCAWSPPGPDYGYTFGSGTRLTVV.

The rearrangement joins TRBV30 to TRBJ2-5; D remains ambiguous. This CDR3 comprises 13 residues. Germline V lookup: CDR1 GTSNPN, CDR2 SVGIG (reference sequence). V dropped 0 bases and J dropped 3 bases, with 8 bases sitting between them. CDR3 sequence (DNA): TGTGCCTGGAGTGTAACTGCGGAAGAGACCCAGTACTTC. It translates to CAWSVTAEETQYF. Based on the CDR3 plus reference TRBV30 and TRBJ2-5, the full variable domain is SQTIHQWPATLVQPVGSPLSLECTVEGTSNPNLYWYRQAAGRGLQLLFYSVGIGQISSEVPQNLSASRPQDRQFILSSKKLLLSDSGFYLCAWSVTAEETQYFGPGTRLLVL.

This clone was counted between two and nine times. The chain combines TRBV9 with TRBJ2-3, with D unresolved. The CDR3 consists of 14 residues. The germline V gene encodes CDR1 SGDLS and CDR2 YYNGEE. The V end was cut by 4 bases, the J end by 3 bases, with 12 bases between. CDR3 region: CASSPLPATDTQYF. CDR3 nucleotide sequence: TGTGCCAGCAGCCCCCTTCCGGCAACAGATACGCAGTATTTT.

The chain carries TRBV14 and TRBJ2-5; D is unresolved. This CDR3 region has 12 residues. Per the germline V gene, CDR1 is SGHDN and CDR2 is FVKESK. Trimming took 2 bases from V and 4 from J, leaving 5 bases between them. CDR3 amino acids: CASSQSGETQYF. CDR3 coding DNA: TGTGCCAGCAGCCAAAGTGGAGAGACCCAGTACTTC.

In DNA, the CDR3 is TGTGCCAGCACCTTTATAGACACAGATACGCAGTATTTT. The encoded protein is CASTFIDTDTQYF. J is TRBJ2-3 and V is TRBV5-6; D unresolved. V lost 6 bases and J 2 bases, leaving 10 bases between the germline ends. Germline CDR1 is SGHDT and CDR2 is YYEEEE. The CDR3 loop spans 13 amino acids.

CDR3: CASSVLAGGNEQFF. The CDR3 region has the DNA TGTGCCAGCAGTGTTTTAGCGGGAGGCAATGAGCAGTTCTTC. The J gene is TRBJ2-1, the V gene TRBV6-1, with 10 bases identical to TRBD2. There are 14 residues in the CDR3. Germline V gene lookup returns CDR1 MNHNS and CDR2 SASEGT. V lost 4 bases to trimming and J lost 6 bases; unmatched junction nucleotides: 3.

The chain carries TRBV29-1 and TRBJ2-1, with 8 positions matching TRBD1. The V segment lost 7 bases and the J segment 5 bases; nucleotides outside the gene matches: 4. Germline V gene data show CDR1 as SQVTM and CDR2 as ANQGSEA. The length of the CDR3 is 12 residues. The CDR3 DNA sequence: TGCAGCGCTGAGGGACAGGACAATGAGCAGTTCTTC. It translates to CSAEGQDNEQFF.

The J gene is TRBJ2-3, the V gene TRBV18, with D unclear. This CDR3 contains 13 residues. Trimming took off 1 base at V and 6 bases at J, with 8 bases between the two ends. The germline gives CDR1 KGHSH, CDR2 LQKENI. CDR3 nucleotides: TGTGCCAGCTCACCACAGACGTTGGATACGCAGTATTTT. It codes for CASSPQTLDTQYF.

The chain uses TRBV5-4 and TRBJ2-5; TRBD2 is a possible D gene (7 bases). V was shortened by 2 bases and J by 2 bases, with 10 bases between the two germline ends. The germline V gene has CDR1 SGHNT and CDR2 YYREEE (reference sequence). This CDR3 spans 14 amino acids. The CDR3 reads CASSLRGAQETQYF. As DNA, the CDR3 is TGTGCCAGCAGCTTACGGGGGGCACAAGAGACCCAGTACTTC. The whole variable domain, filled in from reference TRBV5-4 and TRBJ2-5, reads ETGVTQSPTHLIKTRGQQVTLRCSSQSGHNTVSWYQQALGQGPQFIFQYYREEENGRGNFPPRFSGLQFPNYSSELNVNALELDDSALYLCASSLRGAQETQYFGPGTRLLVL.

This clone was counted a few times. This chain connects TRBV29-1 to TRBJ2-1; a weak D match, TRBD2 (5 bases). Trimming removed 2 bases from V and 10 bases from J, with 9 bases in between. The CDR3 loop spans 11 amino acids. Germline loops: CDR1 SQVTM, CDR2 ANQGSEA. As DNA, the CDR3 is TGCAGCGTTGAATTGAGCGGAGAGCAGTTCTTC. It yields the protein CSVELSGEQFF.

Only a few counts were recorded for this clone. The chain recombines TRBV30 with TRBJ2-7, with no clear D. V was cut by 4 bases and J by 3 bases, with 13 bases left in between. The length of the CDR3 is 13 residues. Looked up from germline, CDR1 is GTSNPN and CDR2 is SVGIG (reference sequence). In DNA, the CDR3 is TGTGCCTGGATCACGCCCCTGCGCTACGAGCAGTACTTC. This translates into CAWITPLRYEQYF.

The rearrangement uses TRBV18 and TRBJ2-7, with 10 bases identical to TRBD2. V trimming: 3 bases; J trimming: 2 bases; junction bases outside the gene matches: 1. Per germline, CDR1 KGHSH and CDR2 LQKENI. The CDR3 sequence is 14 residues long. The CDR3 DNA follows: TGTGCCAGCTCACCGAGCGGGAGGGCCTACGAGCAGTACTTC. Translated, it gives CASSPSGRAYEQYF. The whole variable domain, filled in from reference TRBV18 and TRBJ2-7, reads NAGVMQNPRHLVRRRGQEARLRCSPMKGHSHVYWYRQLPEEGLKFMVYLQKENIIDESGMPKERFSAEFPKEGPSILRIQQVVRGDSAAYFCASSPSGRAYEQYFGPGTRLTVT.

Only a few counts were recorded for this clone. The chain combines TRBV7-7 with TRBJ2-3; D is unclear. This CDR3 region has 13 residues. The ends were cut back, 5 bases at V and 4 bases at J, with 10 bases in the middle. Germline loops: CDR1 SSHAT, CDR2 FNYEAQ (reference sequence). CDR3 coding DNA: TGTGCCAGCAGCCCCGGGCTAGCAGATACGCAGTATTTT. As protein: CASSPGLADTQYF. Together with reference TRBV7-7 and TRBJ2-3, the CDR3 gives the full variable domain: GAGVSQSPRYKVTKRGQDVTLRCDPISSHATLYWYQQALGQGPEFLTYFNYEAQPDKSGLPSDRFSAERPEGSISTLTIQRTEQRDSAMYRCASSPGLADTQYFGPGTRLTVL.

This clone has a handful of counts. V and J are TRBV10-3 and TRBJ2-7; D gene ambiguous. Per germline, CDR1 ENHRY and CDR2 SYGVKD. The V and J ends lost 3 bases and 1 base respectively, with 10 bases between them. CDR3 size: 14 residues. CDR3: CAISETGVSYEQYF. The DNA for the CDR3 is TGTGCCATCAGTGAAACTGGGGTGTCCTACGAGCAGTACTTC.

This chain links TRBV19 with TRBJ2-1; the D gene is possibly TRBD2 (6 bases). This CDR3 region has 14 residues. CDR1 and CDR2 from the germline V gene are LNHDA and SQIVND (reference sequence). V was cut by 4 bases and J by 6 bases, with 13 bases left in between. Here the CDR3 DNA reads TGTGCCAGTAGTACCACCGGGACTCGCAATGAGCAGTTCTTC. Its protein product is CASSTTGTRNEQFF.

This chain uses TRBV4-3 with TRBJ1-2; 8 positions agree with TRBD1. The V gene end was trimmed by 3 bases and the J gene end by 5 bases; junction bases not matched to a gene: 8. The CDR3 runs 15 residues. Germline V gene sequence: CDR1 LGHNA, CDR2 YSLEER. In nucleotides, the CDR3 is TGCGCCAGCAGCCAGGAAGGGACAGGCCCTTATGGCTACACCTTC. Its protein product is CASSQEGTGPYGYTF.

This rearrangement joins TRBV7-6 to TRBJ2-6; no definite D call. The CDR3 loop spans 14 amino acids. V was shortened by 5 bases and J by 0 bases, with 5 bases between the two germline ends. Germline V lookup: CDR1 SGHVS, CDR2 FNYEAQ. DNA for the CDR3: TGTGCCAGCAGCGCGATCTCTGGGGCCAACGTCCTGACTTTC. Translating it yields CASSAISGANVLTF.